This TCR beta chain was retrieved from a study of T cell responses to AZD1222 COVID-19 vaccine. TCRdb's table, derived via immunoSEQ multiplex PCR, lists solely in-frame clones and lacks some. The sample holds approximately 130,000 clones, about nine tenths seen once. This CDR3 has 13 amino acids. The V end was cut by 3 bases, the J end by 1 base, with 6 bases between. Germline CDR1 is SGHTA and CDR2 is FQGTGA. The genes are TRBV7-3 and TRBJ1-1; D is undetermined. The specimen was peripheral blood, collected 28 days after the second AZD1222 dose. The clonotype originates from an adult who received the AZD1222 COVID-19 vaccine. CDR3 nucleotides: TGTGCCAGCAGCTTGAGTAAGAACACTGAAGCTTTCTTT. Residues: CASSLSKNTEAFF.